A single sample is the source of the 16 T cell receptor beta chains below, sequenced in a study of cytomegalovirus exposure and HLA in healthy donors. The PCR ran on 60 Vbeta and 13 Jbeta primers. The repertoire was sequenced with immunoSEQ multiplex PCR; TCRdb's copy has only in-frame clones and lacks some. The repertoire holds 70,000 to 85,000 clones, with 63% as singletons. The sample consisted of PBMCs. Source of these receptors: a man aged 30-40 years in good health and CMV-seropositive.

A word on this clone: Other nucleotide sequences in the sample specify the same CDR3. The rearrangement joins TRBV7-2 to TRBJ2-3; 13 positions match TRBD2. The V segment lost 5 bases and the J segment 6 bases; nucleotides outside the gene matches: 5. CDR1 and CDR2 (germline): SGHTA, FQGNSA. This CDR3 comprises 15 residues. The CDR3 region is CASSRTSGGTDTQYF. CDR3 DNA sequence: TGTGCCAGCAGCCGGACTAGCGGGGGAACCGATACGCAGTATTTT.

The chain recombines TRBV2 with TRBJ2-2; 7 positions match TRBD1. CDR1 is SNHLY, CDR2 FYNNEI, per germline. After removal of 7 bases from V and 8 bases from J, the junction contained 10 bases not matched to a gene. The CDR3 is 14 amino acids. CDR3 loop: CASKGALRGGELFF. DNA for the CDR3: TGTGCCAGCAAGGGGGCGCTTAGGGGTGGGGAGCTGTTTTTT.

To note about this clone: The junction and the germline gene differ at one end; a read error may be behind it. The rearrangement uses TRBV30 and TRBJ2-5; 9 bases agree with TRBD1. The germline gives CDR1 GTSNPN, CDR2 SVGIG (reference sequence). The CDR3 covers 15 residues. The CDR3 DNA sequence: TGTGCCTGGAGCACCGGGACAGGGAAATTAGAGGCCCAGTACTTC. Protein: CAWSTGTGKLEAQYF.

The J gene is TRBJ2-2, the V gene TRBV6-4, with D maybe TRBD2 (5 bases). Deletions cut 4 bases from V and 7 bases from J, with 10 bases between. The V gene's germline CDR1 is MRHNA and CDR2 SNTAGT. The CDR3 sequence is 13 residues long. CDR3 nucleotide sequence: TGTGCCAGCAGTGTCGAGGCGGGCGGGGAGCTGTTTTTT. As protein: CASSVEAGGELFF.

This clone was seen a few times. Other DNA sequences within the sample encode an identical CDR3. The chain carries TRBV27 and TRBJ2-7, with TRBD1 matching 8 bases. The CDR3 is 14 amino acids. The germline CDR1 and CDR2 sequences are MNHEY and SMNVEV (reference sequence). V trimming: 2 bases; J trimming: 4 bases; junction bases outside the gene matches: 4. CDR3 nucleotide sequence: TGTGCCAGCAGTTTAACAGGGGGTCGGTACGAGCAGTACTTC. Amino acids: CASSLTGGRYEQYF.

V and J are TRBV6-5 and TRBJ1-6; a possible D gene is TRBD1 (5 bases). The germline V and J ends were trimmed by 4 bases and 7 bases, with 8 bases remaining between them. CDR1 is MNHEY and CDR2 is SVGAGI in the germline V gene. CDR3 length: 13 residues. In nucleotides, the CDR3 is TGTGCCAGCAGTTGGGGCACCAATTCACCCCTCCACTTT. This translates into CASSWGTNSPLHF.

CDR3 sequence reads: CASSSQGSGNTIYF. The CDR3 nucleotides are TGTGCCAGCAGTTCTCAGGGGTCTGGAAACACCATATATTTT. The V gene is TRBV2, the J gene TRBJ1-3; possible D gene TRBD1, 6 bases. Trimming took off 5 bases at V and 1 base at J, with 9 bases between the two ends. The V gene's germline CDR1 is SNHLY and CDR2 FYNNEI. The CDR3 is 14 residues long.

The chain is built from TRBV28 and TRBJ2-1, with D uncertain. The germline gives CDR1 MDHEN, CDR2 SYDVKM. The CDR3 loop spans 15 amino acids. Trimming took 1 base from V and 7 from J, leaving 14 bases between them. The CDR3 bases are TGTGCCAGCAGTTTATTATCCGTGGCAGATAATGAGCAGTTCTTC. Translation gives CASSLLSVADNEQFF.

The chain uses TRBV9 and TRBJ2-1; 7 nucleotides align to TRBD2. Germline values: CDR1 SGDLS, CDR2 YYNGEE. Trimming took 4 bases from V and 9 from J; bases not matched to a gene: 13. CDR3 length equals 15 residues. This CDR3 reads CASSPQEREVPEQFF. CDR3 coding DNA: TGTGCCAGCAGCCCCCAGGAGCGGGAAGTTCCTGAGCAGTTCTTC.

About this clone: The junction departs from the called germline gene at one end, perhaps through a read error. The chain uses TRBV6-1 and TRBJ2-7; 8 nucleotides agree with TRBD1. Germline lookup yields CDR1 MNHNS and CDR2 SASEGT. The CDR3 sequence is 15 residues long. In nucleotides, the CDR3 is TGTGCCAGCAGTGAGAGGCAGGGGGCCACCTACGAGCAGCACTTC. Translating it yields CASSERQGATYEQHF.

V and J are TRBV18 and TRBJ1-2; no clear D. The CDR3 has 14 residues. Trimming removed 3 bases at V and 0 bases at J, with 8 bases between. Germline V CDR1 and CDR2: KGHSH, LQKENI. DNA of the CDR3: TGTGCCAGCTCACCCGGGAATCCTAACTATGGCTACACCTTC. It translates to CASSPGNPNYGYTF.

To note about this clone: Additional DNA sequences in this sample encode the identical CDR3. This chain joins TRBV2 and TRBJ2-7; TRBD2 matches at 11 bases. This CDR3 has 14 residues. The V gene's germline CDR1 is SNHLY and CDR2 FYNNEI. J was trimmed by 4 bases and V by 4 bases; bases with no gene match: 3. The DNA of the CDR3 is TGTGCCAGCAGTGTTACTAGCGGGAGTTACGAGCAGTACTTC. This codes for CASSVTSGSYEQYF.

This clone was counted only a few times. The CDR3 coding sequence is TGCAGCGCCGGACAGGGGGCTCCATCTGGGGCCAACGTCCTGACTTTC. The encoded protein is CSAGQGAPSGANVLTF. The genes are TRBV29-1 and TRBJ2-6, with 11 bases fitting TRBD1. The junction had 6 bases not matched to a gene; V was cut back by 7 bases and J by 1 base. This CDR3 spans 16 amino acids. Looked up from germline, CDR1 is SQVTM and CDR2 is ANQGSEA. Filled out from reference TRBV29-1 and TRBJ2-6, the complete variable domain reads SAVISQKPSRDICQRGTSLTIQCQVDSQVTMMFWYRQQPGQSLTLIATANQGSEATYESGFVIDKFPISRPNLTFSTLTVSNMSPEDSSIYLCSAGQGAPSGANVLTFGAGSRLTVL.

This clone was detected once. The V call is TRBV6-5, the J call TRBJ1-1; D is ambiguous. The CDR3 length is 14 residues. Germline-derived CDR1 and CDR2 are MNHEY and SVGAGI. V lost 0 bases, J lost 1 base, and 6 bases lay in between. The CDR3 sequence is CASSYSGRNTEAFF. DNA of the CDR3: TGTGCCAGCAGTTACTCGGGCAGGAACACTGAAGCTTTCTTT.

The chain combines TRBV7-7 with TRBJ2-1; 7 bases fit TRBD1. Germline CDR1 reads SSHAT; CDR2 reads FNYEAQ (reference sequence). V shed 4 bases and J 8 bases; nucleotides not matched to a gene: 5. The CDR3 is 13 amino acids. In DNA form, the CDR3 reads TGTGCCAGCAGCTATAAAGGGGGCGATGAGCAGTTCTTC. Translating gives CASSYKGGDEQFF. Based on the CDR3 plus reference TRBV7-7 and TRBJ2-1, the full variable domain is GAGVSQSPRYKVTKRGQDVTLRCDPISSHATLYWYQQALGQGPEFLTYFNYEAQPDKSGLPSDRFSAERPEGSISTLTIQRTEQRDSAMYRCASSYKGGDEQFFGPGTRLTVL.

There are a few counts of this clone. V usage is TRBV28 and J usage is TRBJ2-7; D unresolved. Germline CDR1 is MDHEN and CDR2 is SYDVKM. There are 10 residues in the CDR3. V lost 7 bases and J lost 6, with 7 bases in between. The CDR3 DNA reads TGTGCCAGCAAGCACGGCGAGCAGTACTTC. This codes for CASKHGEQYF.